The next 30 T cell receptor beta chains were all read from a single sample in a study of monozygotic twins with cystic fibrosis. Libraries were prepared by immunoSEQ multiplex PCR; TCRdb keeps only in-frame clonotypes and omits some of them. Among approximately 24,000 clones, roughly 89% were seen once, and the ten largest hold 1% to 1.5%. Sequencing input: blood. These receptors were taken from a woman in her 30s with cystic fibrosis.

This rearrangement joins TRBV10-3 to TRBJ2-7; 10 bases fit TRBD1. CDR1 and CDR2 from the germline V gene are ENHRY and SYGVKD. The CDR3 runs 14 residues. J was trimmed by 0 bases and V by 4 bases; bases with no gene match: 0. This CDR3 reads CAISGDRGSYEQYF. CDR3 DNA sequence: TGTGCCATCAGTGGGGACAGGGGCTCCTACGAGCAGTACTTC.

J is TRBJ1-1 and V is TRBV6-6; possible D gene TRBD1, 5 bases. The V and J ends lost 0 bases and 11 bases respectively, with 13 bases between them. Germline values: CDR1 MNHNY, CDR2 SVGAGI (reference sequence). This CDR3 region has 13 residues. The CDR3 is CASSYSGPGNAFF. Here the CDR3 DNA reads TGTGCCAGCAGTTACTCGGGGCCCGGGAACGCTTTCTTT.

This chain's CDR3 is CASSSDRAGELFF. DNA of the CDR3: TGCGCCAGCAGCTCGGATAGGGCCGGGGAGCTGTTTTTT. The rearrangement links TRBV5-1 to TRBJ2-2; D unclear. Germline V gives CDR1 SGHRS, CDR2 YFSETQ. Deletions cut 3 bases from V and 6 bases from J, with 9 bases between. This CDR3 comprises 13 residues.

V and J are TRBV5-6 and TRBJ2-7, with D unclear. V was pared by 0 bases and J by 6 bases, with 10 bases between. There are 13 residues in the CDR3. Germline V gives CDR1 SGHDT, CDR2 YYEEEE. The CDR3 here is CASSLVQASEQYF. In DNA, the CDR3 is TGTGCCAGCAGCTTGGTGCAAGCGAGCGAGCAGTACTTC.

The rearrangement uses TRBV7-2 and TRBJ1-4; TRBD1 matches 9 bases. The germline CDR1 and CDR2 sequences are SGHTA and FQGNSA. Trimming removed 5 bases from V and 7 bases from J; junction bases left unmatched: 8. CDR3 length equals 15 residues. The chain's CDR3 is CASSDSGTGIEKLFF. CDR3 DNA sequence: TGTGCCAGCAGCGACTCCGGGACAGGGATTGAAAAACTGTTTTTT.

This chain joins TRBV19 and TRBJ1-1; a possible D gene is TRBD1 (6 bases). Germline CDR1 LNHDA, CDR2 SQIVND (reference sequence). The ends were cut back, 4 bases at V and 0 bases at J, with 15 bases in the middle. This CDR3 is built from 16 residues. CDR3 DNA: TGTGCCAGTAGTAACCAGGGGCTGGTGATGAACACTGAAGCTTTCTTT. This gives the protein CASSNQGLVMNTEAFF.

This clone was detected only once. The chain is built from TRBV7-8 and TRBJ1-5; D gene unclear. Germline assignment: CDR1 SGHVS and CDR2 FQNEAQ. The CDR3 totals 13 residues. V was pared by 5 bases and J by 3 bases, with 8 bases between. The CDR3 DNA sequence: TGTGCCAGCAGCACCCGACTCAATCAGCCCCAGCATTTT. Translated, it gives CASSTRLNQPQHF.

The chain uses TRBV6-4 and TRBJ2-1; a weak D match, TRBD2 (7 bases). Trimming took off 8 bases at V and 4 bases at J, with 15 bases between the two ends. The CDR3 covers 14 residues. Germline assignment: CDR1 MRHNA and CDR2 SNTAGT. The CDR3 region has the DNA TGTGCCAGCTGTCGGGGGGCCTTGTACAATGAGCAGTTCTTC. Its translation: CASCRGALYNEQFF.

The chain combines TRBV4-1 with TRBJ1-1, with D possibly being TRBD1 (5 bases). CDR3 size: 16 residues. V lost 6 bases, J lost 1 base, and 18 bases lay in between. Germline CDR1 and CDR2: MGHRA and YSYEKL. Here the CDR3 reads CASRPPAGGTNTEAFF. CDR3 nucleotides: TGCGCCAGCAGACCCCCCGCCGGGGGGACGAACACTGAAGCTTTCTTT.

This sequence joins TRBV6-1 and TRBJ1-1; D is ambiguous. Germline V gene lookup returns CDR1 MNHNS and CDR2 SASEGT. The V end lost 0 bases, the J end lost 4 bases, and 3 bases lay between the germline ends. This CDR3 comprises 12 residues. The CDR3 sequence is CASSEASTEAFF. In DNA form, the CDR3 reads TGTGCCAGCAGTGAAGCTAGCACTGAAGCTTTCTTT.

V gene TRBV5-1 combines with J gene TRBJ2-3; D is perhaps TRBD2 (5 bases). The V end lost 4 bases, the J end lost 2 bases, and 8 bases lay between the germline ends. The CDR3 runs to 13 residues. Per germline, CDR1 SGHRS and CDR2 YFSETQ. The CDR3 protein is CASSQDFTDTQYF. CDR3 nucleotides: TGCGCCAGCAGCCAGGACTTCACAGATACGCAGTATTTT.

The V and J genes are TRBV28 and TRBJ1-1, with D tentatively TRBD1 (6 bases). The germline CDR1 and CDR2 sequences are MDHEN and SYDVKM. The V end lost 6 bases, the J end lost 4 bases, and 9 bases lay between the germline ends. CDR3 size: 12 residues. The CDR3 sequence is CASRTGSTEAFF. As DNA, the CDR3 is TGTGCCAGCAGAACAGGGAGCACTGAAGCTTTCTTT.

This rearrangement joins TRBV2 to TRBJ1-5; TRBD1 matches 9 bases. The V and J ends lost 6 bases and 2 bases, in that order; junction bases with no gene match: 2. The germline V gene encodes CDR1 SNHLY and CDR2 FYNNEI. The CDR3 consists of 14 residues. CDR3 amino acids: CASSRDRGNQPQHF. CDR3 bases: TGTGCCAGCAGCCGGGACAGGGGCAATCAGCCCCAGCATTTT.

The chain recombines TRBV6-1 with TRBJ1-4; perhaps TRBD1 as D (5 bases). V was trimmed by 8 bases and J by 4 bases, leaving 14 bases between them. The CDR3 has 14 amino acids. Germline V gives CDR1 MNHNS, CDR2 SASEGT. The CDR3 DNA sequence: TGTGCCAGCCAGGAGGGGCTCGGTAATGAAAAACTGTTTTTT. This encodes CASQEGLGNEKLFF.

The J gene is TRBJ2-4, the V gene TRBV5-1; the D gene is possibly TRBD1 (6 bases). CDR1 SGHRS and CDR2 YFSETQ come from the germline V gene. V lost 4 bases and J 0 bases, leaving 29 bases between the germline ends. CDR3 length: 21 amino acids. The CDR3 bases are TGCGCCAGCAGCAGAGGGGGTGTGGGGTCACCAGGAATTCTAGCCAAAAACATTCAGTACTTC. As protein: CASSRGGVGSPGILAKNIQYF.

The chain employs TRBV9 and TRBJ1-2; unclear D gene. V lost 0 bases, J lost 0 bases, and 6 bases lay in between. This CDR3 comprises 14 residues. From germline, CDR1 is SGDLS and CDR2 YYNGEE. CDR3 amino acids: CASSVGRANYGYTF. The CDR3 DNA reads TGTGCCAGCAGCGTAGGAAGGGCTAACTATGGCTACACCTTC.

The chain combines TRBV5-6 with TRBJ2-7; D might be TRBD2 (7 bases). V was shortened by 6 bases and J by 6 bases, with 16 bases between the two germline ends. The CDR3 is 13 residues long. Germline-derived CDR1 and CDR2 are SGHDT and YYEEEE. The CDR3, as DNA: TGTGCCAGCACCCAATGGGGGGGCGGCGAGCAGTACTTC. Translating gives CASTQWGGGEQYF.

The genes are TRBV19 and TRBJ2-7; a weak D match, TRBD2 (5 bases). The CDR3 extends over 12 amino acids. The V end lost 7 bases, the J end lost 4 bases, and 11 bases lay between the germline ends. Per the germline V gene, CDR1 is LNHDA and CDR2 is SQIVND (reference sequence). In nucleotides, the CDR3 is TGTGCCAGTACCTCAACGGGGTACGAGCAGTACTTC. It specifies CASTSTGYEQYF.

The genes are TRBV5-5 and TRBJ1-1; no reliable D call. The CDR3 is 15 residues long. Between the trimmed V and J ends, which lost 0 bases and 1 base, there was a span of 10 bases. Germline CDR1 and CDR2: SGHKS and YYEKEE (reference sequence). DNA of the CDR3: TGTGCCAGCAGCTTGGGGGTTGGAGGGAACACTGAAGCTTTCTTT. Its translation: CASSLGVGGNTEAFF.

The chain uses TRBV7-6 and TRBJ2-3, with TRBD2 matching over 7 bases. CDR3 length equals 16 residues. Germline trimming cut 3 bases from V and 1 base from J; bases unmatched to any gene: 7. CDR1 SGHVS and CDR2 FNYEAQ come from the germline V gene. The CDR3: CASSFRAGLGTDTQYF. The DNA for the CDR3 is TGTGCCAGCAGCTTCCGAGCGGGGTTAGGCACAGATACGCAGTATTTT.

V and J are TRBV9 and TRBJ1-3, with 7 bases matching TRBD1. The CDR3 spans 14 residues. In germline, CDR1 is SGDLS, CDR2 YYNGEE. The V and J ends lost 3 bases and 2 bases, in that order; junction bases with no gene match: 2. CDR3 sequence: CASSATGAGNTIYF. The CDR3 bases are TGTGCCAGCAGCGCTACAGGGGCTGGAAACACCATATATTTT.

This chain uses TRBV11-2 with TRBJ2-7, with D possibly matching TRBD1 (6 bases). The V gene lost 4 bases and the J gene lost 0 bases, with 10 bases spanning the gap. CDR3 length: 14 amino acids. Per germline, CDR1 SGHAT and CDR2 FQNNGV. The CDR3 loop is CASSSTGPSYEQYF. In DNA, the CDR3 is TGTGCCAGCAGCTCGACAGGCCCCTCCTACGAGCAGTACTTC.

The chain is built from TRBV7-2 and TRBJ2-3; a possible D gene is TRBD2 (5 bases). Germline CDR1 is SGHTA and CDR2 is FQGNSA. The CDR3 loop spans 13 amino acids. Trimming left V 6 bases short and J 2 bases short, with 9 bases between. This CDR3 is CASSRLFTDTQYF. The CDR3 bases are TGTGCCAGCAGTCGACTATTCACAGATACGCAGTATTTT. Drawing the rest from reference TRBV7-2 and TRBJ2-3, the complete variable domain is GAGVSQSPSNKVTEKGKDVELRCDPISGHTALYWYRQSLGQGLEFLIYFQGNSAPDKSGLPSDRFSAERTGGSVSTLTIQRTQQEDSAVYLCASSRLFTDTQYFGPGTRLTVL.

This clone was counted a few times. This chain connects TRBV4-3 to TRBJ1-6; D ambiguous. From germline, CDR1 is LGHNA and CDR2 YSLEER. Trimming removed 0 bases at V and 10 bases at J, with 16 bases between. CDR3 length: 16 residues. The CDR3 loop reads CASSQDPLAVESPLHF. DNA for the CDR3: TGCGCCAGCAGCCAAGACCCCTTAGCAGTAGAATCACCCCTCCACTTT.

The chain carries TRBV5-6 and TRBJ2-7; 7 bases agree with TRBD2. Losses at the gene ends were 2 bases for V and 3 bases for J; bases not matched to a gene: 5. The CDR3 runs to 14 residues. Germline V gene data show CDR1 as SGHDT and CDR2 as YYEEEE. The CDR3 reads CASSLAGTNYEQYF. The CDR3 nucleotides read TGTGCCAGCAGCTTAGCGGGGACGAACTACGAGCAGTACTTC. Full variable domain (remainder filled in from reference TRBV5-6 and TRBJ2-7): DAGVTQSPTHLIKTRGQQVTLRCSPKSGHDTVSWYQQALGQGPQFIFQYYEEEERQRGNFPDRFSGHQFPNYSSELNVNALLLGDSALYLCASSLAGTNYEQYFGPGTRLTVT.

The V gene is TRBV5-6, the J gene TRBJ2-7; the match to TRBD2 covers 7 bases. Germline V gene data show CDR1 as SGHDT and CDR2 as YYEEEE. Unmatched junction bases numbered 1, after V lost 3 bases and J lost 1 base. The CDR3 covers 13 residues. The CDR3 reads CASSSGGSYEQYF. DNA for the CDR3: TGTGCCAGCAGCTCCGGGGGGTCCTACGAGCAGTACTTC. The variable domain in full, with the rest retrieved from reference TRBV5-6 and TRBJ2-7, is DAGVTQSPTHLIKTRGQQVTLRCSPKSGHDTVSWYQQALGQGPQFIFQYYEEEERQRGNFPDRFSGHQFPNYSSELNVNALLLGDSALYLCASSSGGSYEQYFGPGTRLTVT.

The V call is TRBV11-2, the J call TRBJ2-1; no reliable D call. The CDR3 has 14 amino acids. V shed 5 bases and J shed 2 bases, with 10 bases lying between them. Germline CDR1 reads SGHAT; CDR2 reads FQNNGV. The CDR3 loop reads CASSSLIAYNEQFF. The CDR3 coding sequence is TGTGCCAGCAGCAGTCTGATTGCCTACAATGAGCAGTTCTTC.

CDR3 sequence (DNA): TGTGCCAGCTCACCCCGAGGAGAAGCGGCCTCCTACGAGCAGTACTTC. It is translated as CASSPRGEAASYEQYF. V gene TRBV18 combines with J gene TRBJ2-7, with a possible D match to TRBD2 (5 bases). V lost 3 bases, J lost 0 bases, and 15 bases lay in between. This CDR3 has 16 residues. CDR1 KGHSH and CDR2 LQKENI come from the germline V gene.

V gene TRBV14 combines with J gene TRBJ2-3; D remains ambiguous. Germline values: CDR1 SGHDN, CDR2 FVKESK. The CDR3 loop spans 13 amino acids. Trimming stripped 1 base from V and 6 bases from J, with 8 bases between. In DNA, the CDR3 is TGTGCCAGCAGCCAAGCCCTTGTTGATACGCAGTATTTT. Protein: CASSQALVDTQYF.

This chain uses TRBV5-1 with TRBJ1-1; D call uncertain. V dropped 0 bases and J dropped 2 bases, with 5 bases sitting between them. CDR1 and CDR2 (germline): SGHRS, YFSETQ. The CDR3 is 13 amino acids. The CDR3 DNA reads TGCGCCAGCAGCTTGGAAGGTAACACTGAAGCTTTCTTT. Encoded protein: CASSLEGNTEAFF.